A selection of T cell receptor beta chains follows, all from one sample in a study of T cell responses to AZD1222 COVID-19 vaccine. Sequencing was performed with immunoSEQ multiplex PCR; in TCRdb, only in-frame clones are kept and a portion is missing. The repertoire holds more than 75,000 clones, with roughly nine tenths as singletons. This sample comprised peripheral blood, obtained 28 days after the second AZD1222 dose. The receptors were gathered from an adult who received the AZD1222 COVID-19 vaccine. CDR3s include the opening cysteine and the closing phenylalanine or tryptophan. Fields, in order: D gene, V gene, J gene, clone size, CDR3 protein, CDR3 DNA. D genes are given only for firm matches. The size of a clone is reported for some rows only, either as once, few or many, or as a class for expanded clones.

.	TRBV19	TRBJ1-5	once	CASSTDRGIGPQHF	TGTGCCAGTAGTACCGACCGTGGAATAGGGCCCCAGCATTTT
.	TRBV19	TRBJ1-6	.	CASSKYGQSSYNSPLHF	TGTGCCAGTAGTAAGTACGGACAGAGCTCCTATAATTCACCCCTCCACTTT
.	TRBV19	TRBJ2-7	.	CASSIVGGTSSYEQYF	TGTGCCAGTAGTATAGTCGGTGGGACGAGCTCCTACGAGCAGTACTTC
.	TRBV5-6	TRBJ1-6	.	CASRREDNSPLHF	TGTGCCAGCAGGCGGGAAGATAATTCACCCCTCCACTTT
TRBD1	TRBV19	TRBJ2-7	once	CASRGTGYEQYF	TGTGCCAGTAGGGGGACAGGATACGAGCAGTACTTC
.	TRBV3-1/TRBV3-2	TRBJ1-5	.	CASSQGDQPQHF	TGTGCCAGCAGCCAGGGGGATCAGCCCCAGCATTTT
TRBD1	TRBV6-5	TRBJ1-1	.	CASSPGTGGRTEAFF	TGTGCCAGCAGCCCCGGGACAGGGGGTAGGACTGAAGCTTTCTTT
TRBD1	TRBV30	TRBJ1-2	.	CAWSVIWAGGNYGYTF	TGTGCCTGGAGTGTAATCTGGGCAGGGGGAAACTATGGCTACACCTTC
.	TRBV27	TRBJ1-1	once	CASIGYTEAFF	TGTGCCAGCATCGGGTACACTGAAGCTTTCTTT
.	TRBV28	TRBJ2-1	.	CASSPRDVEQFF	TGTGCCAGCAGTCCCCGGGATGTTGAGCAGTTCTTC
TRBD1	TRBV7-2	TRBJ2-2	.	CASSLDRGPGGTGELFF	TGTGCCAGCAGCCTTGACAGGGGGCCGGGAGGGACCGGGGAGCTGTTTTTT
.	TRBV2	TRBJ1-1	.	CASSSRTANTEAFF	TGTGCCAGCAGCAGTCGGACGGCGAACACTGAAGCTTTCTTT
.	TRBV3-1/TRBV3-2	TRBJ2-5	.	CASSQDEETQYF	TGTGCCAGCAGCCAAGATGAGGAGACCCAGTACTTC
.	TRBV7-9	TRBJ1-4	.	CASSLGAEAINEKLFF	TGTGCCAGCAGCTTAGGGGCAGAAGCAATTAATGAAAAACTGTTTTTT